A single sample is the source of the 8 T cell receptor beta chains below, sequenced in a study of regulatory T cells in long-lasting Graves disease. Time point meaning: persistent/refractory GD, antithyroid drugs over 5 years with positive TRAb. The TCR library was prepared using RNA isolated from PBMCs. Libraries of TCR beta came from iRepertoire HTBI primers plus Arm-PCR of CDR3 regions. MiXCR, run by TCRdb on the multiplex PCR reads, gives a single entry per CDR3 protein. The sample includes roughly 500,000 distinct CDR3 sequences, about a fifth of them seen just once. The starting material was peripheral blood mononuclear cells (PBMCs), obtained when the disease was refractory, from a patient treated with antithyroid drugs. These receptors came from a female donor with Graves disease.

The CDR3 reads CAWSGANQETQYF. DNA for the CDR3: TGTGCCTGGAGTGGAGCGAACCAAGAGACCCAGTACTTC. The chain links TRBV30 to TRBJ2-5, with unresolved D. The CDR3 totals 13 residues. Between the trimmed V and J ends, which lost 1 base and 0 bases, there was a span of 6 bases. Germline assignment: CDR1 GTSNPN and CDR2 SVGIG (reference sequence).

This clonotype was observed at least ten times. This chain's CDR3 is CASSRGHSGEKLFF. For the CDR3, the DNA is TGTGCCAGCAGCCGAGGGCACAGCGGTGAAAAACTGTTTTTT. V gene TRBV11-1 combines with J gene TRBJ1-4, with D unclear. This CDR3 spans 14 amino acids. V was pared by 5 bases and J by 7 bases, with 14 bases between. Germline V gene sequence: CDR1 SGHAT, CDR2 FQDESV (reference sequence).

A remark on this clonotype: A read error may explain this, as a much larger clone is one base away. The chain has TRBV12-3 or TRBV12-4 and TRBJ1-1, with D possibly being TRBD1 (5 bases). The CDR3 contains 15 residues. The CDR3 is CASRSGTNLNTGAFF. For the CDR3, the DNA is TGTGCCAGCAGGTCCGGGACGAACTTGAACACTGGAGCTTTCTTT.

This clonotype was seen more than once but under ten times. This chain uses TRBV7-9 with TRBJ2-5; D unclear. This CDR3 contains 16 residues. Germline V gene sequence: CDR1 SEHNR, CDR2 FQNEAQ (reference sequence). V lost 2 bases and J 2 bases, leaving 15 bases between the germline ends. The CDR3 DNA reads as TGTGCCAGCAGCTTACGCCAGCTGGGATTACAAGAGACCCAGTACTTC. It specifies CASSLRQLGLQETQYF. The full variable domain, in which reference TRBV7-9 and TRBJ2-5 provide the parts outside the CDR3, is DTGVSQNPRHKITKRGQNVTFRCDPISEHNRLYWYRQTLGQGPEFLTYFQNEAQLEKSRLLSDRFSAERPKGSFSTLEIQRTEQGDSAMYLCASSLRQLGLQETQYFGPGTRLLVL.

Ten or more counts support this clonotype. The rearrangement links TRBV19 to TRBJ2-7; the D gene is possibly TRBD2 (6 bases). The CDR3 has 15 residues. The ends were cut back, 5 bases at V and 2 bases at J, with 16 bases in the middle. Germline values: CDR1 LNHDA, CDR2 SQIVND (reference sequence). CDR3 protein: CASSSGLGGTYEQYF. Here the CDR3 DNA reads TGTGCCAGTAGTTCCGGCCTGGGGGGTACCTACGAGCAGTACTTC.

There are many counts of this clonotype. The rearrangement uses TRBV6-1 and TRBJ1-2; 7 bases align to TRBD1. Trimming removed 6 bases from V and 7 bases from J; junction bases left unmatched: 8. CDR1 is MNHNS, CDR2 SASEGT, per germline. The CDR3 covers 13 residues. CDR3 bases: TGTGCCAGCAGCCCCCGACAGGGCTCTGGCTACACCTTC. It translates to CASSPRQGSGYTF.

The V and J genes are TRBV10-1 and TRBJ2-4; D gene uncertain. The CDR3 consists of 16 residues. Trimming stripped 0 bases from V and 7 bases from J, with 16 bases between. Germline values: CDR1 WNHNN, CDR2 SYGVQD (reference sequence). In nucleotides, the CDR3 is TGCGCCAGCAGTGAGTCTAGCTTGGGTGCCGAGAACATTCAGTACTTC. This sequence encodes CASSESSLGAENIQYF.

The rearrangement joins TRBV28 to TRBJ1-2; 10 nucleotides agree with TRBD1. Germline-derived CDR1 and CDR2 are MDHEN and SYDVKM. After removal of 2 bases from V and 2 bases from J, the junction contained 5 bases not matched to a gene. The length of the CDR3 is 16 residues. The CDR3 reads CASSLVGDRGNYGYTF. CDR3 nucleotide sequence: TGTGCCAGCAGTTTAGTTGGGGACAGGGGCAACTATGGCTACACCTTC.